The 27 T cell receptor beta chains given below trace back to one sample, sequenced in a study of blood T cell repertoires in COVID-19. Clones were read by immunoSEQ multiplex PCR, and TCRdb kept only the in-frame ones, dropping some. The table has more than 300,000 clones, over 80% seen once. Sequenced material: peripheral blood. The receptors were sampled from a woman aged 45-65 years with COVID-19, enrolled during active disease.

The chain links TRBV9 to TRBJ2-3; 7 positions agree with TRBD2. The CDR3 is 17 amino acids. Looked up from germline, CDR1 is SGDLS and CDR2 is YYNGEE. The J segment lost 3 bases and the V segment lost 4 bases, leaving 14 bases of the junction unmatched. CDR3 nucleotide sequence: TGTGCCAGCAGCAAACTCAGCGGGGAGTTTGATACAGATACGCAGTATTTT. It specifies CASSKLSGEFDTDTQYF.

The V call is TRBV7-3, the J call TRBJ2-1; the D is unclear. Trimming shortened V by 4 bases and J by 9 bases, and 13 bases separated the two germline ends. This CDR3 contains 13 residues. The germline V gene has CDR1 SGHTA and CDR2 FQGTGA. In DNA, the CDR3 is TGTGCCAGCAGCTCCACTCCCCCCGGTGAGCAGTTCTTC. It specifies CASSSTPPGEQFF.

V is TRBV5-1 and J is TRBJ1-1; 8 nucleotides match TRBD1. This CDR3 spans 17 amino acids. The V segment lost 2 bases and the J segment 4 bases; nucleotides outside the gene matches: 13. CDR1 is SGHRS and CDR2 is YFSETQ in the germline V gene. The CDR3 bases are TGCGCCAGCAGCTTATTACAGGGGGGAGAGGGCGGCACTGAAGCTTTCTTT. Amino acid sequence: CASSLLQGGEGGTEAFF.

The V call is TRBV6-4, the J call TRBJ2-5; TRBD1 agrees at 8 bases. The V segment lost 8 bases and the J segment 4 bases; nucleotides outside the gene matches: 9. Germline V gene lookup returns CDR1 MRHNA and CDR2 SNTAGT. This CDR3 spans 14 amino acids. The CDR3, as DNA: TGTGCCAGCCTAAAGACAGGGGTGGGAGAGACCCAGTACTTC. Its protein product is CASLKTGVGETQYF.

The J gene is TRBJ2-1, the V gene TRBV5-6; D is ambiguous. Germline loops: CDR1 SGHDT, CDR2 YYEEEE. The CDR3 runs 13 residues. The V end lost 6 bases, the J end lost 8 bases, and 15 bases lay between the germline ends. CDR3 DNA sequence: TGTGCCAGCACCTATTTGCAGAGCGATGAGCAGTTCTTC. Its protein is CASTYLQSDEQFF.

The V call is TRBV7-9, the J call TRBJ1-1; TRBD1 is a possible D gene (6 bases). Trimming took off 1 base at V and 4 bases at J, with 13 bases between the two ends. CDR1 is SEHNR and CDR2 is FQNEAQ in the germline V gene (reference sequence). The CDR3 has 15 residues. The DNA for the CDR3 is TGTGCCAGCAGCTTAGGCCCAGGGGTGGGCACTGAAGCTTTCTTT. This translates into CASSLGPGVGTEAFF. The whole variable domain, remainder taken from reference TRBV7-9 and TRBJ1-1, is DTGVSQNPRHKITKRGQNVTFRCDPISEHNRLYWYRQTLGQGPEFLTYFQNEAQLEKSRLLSDRFSAERPKGSFSTLEIQRTEQGDSAMYLCASSLGPGVGTEAFFGQGTRLTVV.

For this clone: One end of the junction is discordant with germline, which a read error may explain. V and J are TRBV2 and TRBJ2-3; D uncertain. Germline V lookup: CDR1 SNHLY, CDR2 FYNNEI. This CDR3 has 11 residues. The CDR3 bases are TGTGCCAGCAGTCGACTCGGGTATCTGGATTTT. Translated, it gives CASSRLGYLDF. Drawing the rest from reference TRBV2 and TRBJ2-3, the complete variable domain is EPEVTQTPSHQVTQMGQEVILRCVPISNHLYFYWYRQILGQKVEFLVSFYNNEISEKSEIFDDQFSVERPDGSNFTLKIRSTKLEDSAMYFCASSRLGYLDFGPGTRLTVL.

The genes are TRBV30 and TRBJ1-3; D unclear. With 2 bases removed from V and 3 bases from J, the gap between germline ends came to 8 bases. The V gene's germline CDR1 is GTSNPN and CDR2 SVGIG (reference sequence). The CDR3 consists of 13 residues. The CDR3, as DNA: TGTGCCTGGAGTCGACACCTTGGAAACACCATATATTTT. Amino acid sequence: CAWSRHLGNTIYF.

The CDR3 here is CASSSGRAGLTKSYEQYF. The CDR3 bases are TGTGCCAGCAGCTCGGGCCGGGCGGGCTTGACGAAATCCTACGAGCAGTACTTC. The V call is TRBV7-2, the J call TRBJ2-7; perhaps TRBD2 as D (5 bases). Germline V gene sequence: CDR1 SGHTA, CDR2 FQGNSA. V lost 4 bases and J lost 1, with 23 bases in between. CDR3 size: 18 residues. The complete variable domain, with remaining parts taken from reference TRBV7-2 and TRBJ2-7, reads GAGVSQSPSNKVTEKGKDVELRCDPISGHTALYWYRQSLGQGLEFLIYFQGNSAPDKSGLPSDRFSAERTGGSVSTLTIQRTQQEDSAVYLCASSSGRAGLTKSYEQYFGPGTRLTVT.

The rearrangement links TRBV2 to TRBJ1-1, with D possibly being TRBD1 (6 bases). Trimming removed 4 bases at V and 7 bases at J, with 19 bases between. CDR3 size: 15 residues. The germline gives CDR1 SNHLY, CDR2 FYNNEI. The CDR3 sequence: CASSAKRGGFNEAFF. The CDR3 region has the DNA TGTGCCAGCAGTGCGAAGCGGGGGGGCTTTAATGAAGCTTTCTTT.

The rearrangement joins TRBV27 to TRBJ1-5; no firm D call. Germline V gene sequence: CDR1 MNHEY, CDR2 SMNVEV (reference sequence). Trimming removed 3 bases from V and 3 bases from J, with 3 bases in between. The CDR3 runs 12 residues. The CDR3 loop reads CASSFYNQPQHF. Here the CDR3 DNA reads TGTGCCAGCAGTTTTTACAATCAGCCCCAGCATTTT.

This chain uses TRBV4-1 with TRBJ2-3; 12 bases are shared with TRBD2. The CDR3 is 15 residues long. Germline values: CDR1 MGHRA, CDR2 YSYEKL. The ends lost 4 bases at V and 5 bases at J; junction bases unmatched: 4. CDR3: CASSPGLAGGDTQYF. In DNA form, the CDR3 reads TGCGCCAGCAGCCCGGGACTAGCGGGTGGAGATACGCAGTATTTT.

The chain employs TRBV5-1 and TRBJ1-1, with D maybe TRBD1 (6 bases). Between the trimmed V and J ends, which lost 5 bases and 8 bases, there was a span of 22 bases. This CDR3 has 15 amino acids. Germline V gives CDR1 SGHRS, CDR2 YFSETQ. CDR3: CASSSPQGKGNEAFF. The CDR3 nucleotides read TGCGCCAGCAGTTCACCACAGGGAAAGGGTAACGAAGCTTTCTTT.

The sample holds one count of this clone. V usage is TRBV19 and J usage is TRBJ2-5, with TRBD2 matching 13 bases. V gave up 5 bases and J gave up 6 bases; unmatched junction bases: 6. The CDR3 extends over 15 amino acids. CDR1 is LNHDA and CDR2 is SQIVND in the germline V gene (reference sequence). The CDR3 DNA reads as TGTGCCAGTAGTTCCTCGACTAGCGGGAGGAAGACCCAGTACTTC. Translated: CASSSSTSGRKTQYF.

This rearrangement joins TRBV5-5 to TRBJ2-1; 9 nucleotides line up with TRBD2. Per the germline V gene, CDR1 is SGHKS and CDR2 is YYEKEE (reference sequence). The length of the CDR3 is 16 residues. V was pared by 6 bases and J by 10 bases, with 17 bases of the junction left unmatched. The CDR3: CASTDLSGSGPREQFF. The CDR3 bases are TGTGCCAGCACCGACCTTAGCGGGAGTGGGCCCCGGGAGCAGTTCTTC. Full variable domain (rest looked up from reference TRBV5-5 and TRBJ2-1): DAGVTQSPTHLIKTRGQQVTLRCSPISGHKSVSWYQQVLGQGPQFIFQYYEKEERGRGNFPDRFSARQFPNYSSELNVNALLLGDSALYLCASTDLSGSGPREQFFGPGTRLTVL.

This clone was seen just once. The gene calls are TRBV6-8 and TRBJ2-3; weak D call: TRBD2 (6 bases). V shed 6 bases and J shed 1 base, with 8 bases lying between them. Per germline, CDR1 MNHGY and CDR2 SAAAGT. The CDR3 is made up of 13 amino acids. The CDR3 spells CASSPSGTDTQYF. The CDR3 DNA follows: TGTGCCAGCAGCCCTAGCGGCACAGATACGCAGTATTTT.

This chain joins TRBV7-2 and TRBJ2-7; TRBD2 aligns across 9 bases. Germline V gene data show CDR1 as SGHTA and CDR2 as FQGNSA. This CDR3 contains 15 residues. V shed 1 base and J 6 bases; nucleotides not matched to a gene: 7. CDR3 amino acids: CASSLELAGVGEQYF. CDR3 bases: TGTGCCAGCAGCTTAGAACTAGCGGGTGTCGGCGAGCAGTACTTC.

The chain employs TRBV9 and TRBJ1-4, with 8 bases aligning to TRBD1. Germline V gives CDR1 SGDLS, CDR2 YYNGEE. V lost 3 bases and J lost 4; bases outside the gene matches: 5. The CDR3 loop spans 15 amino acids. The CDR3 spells CASSGRTGYNEKLFF. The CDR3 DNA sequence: TGTGCCAGCAGCGGAAGGACAGGGTATAATGAAAAACTGTTTTTT.

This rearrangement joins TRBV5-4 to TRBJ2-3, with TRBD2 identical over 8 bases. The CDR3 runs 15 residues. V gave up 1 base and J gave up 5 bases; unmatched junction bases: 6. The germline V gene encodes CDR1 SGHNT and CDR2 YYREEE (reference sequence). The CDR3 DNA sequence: TGTGCCAGCAGCTTGAGTAGCGGGGCAGGAGATACGCAGTATTTT. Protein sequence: CASSLSSGAGDTQYF.

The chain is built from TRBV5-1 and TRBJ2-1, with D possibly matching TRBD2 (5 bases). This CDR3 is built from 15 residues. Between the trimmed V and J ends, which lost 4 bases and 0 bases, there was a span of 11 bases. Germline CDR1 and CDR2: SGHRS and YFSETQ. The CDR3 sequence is CASSPAGVSYNEQFF. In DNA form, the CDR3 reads TGCGCCAGCAGCCCGGCGGGCGTCTCCTACAATGAGCAGTTCTTC.

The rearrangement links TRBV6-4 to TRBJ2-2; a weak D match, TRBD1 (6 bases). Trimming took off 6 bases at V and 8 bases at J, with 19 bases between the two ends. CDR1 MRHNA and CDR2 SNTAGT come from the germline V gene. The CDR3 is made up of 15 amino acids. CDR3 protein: CASSPAGAGVGELFF. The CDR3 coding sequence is TGTGCCAGCAGCCCCGCAGGGGCCGGCGTTGGGGAGCTGTTTTTT.

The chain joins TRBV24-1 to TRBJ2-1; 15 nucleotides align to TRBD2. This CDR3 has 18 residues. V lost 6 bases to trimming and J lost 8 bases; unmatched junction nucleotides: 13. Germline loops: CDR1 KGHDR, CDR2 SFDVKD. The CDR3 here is CATSRTSGRAFPEDEQFF. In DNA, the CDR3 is TGTGCCACCAGTCGGACTAGCGGGAGGGCCTTTCCCGAAGATGAGCAGTTCTTC.

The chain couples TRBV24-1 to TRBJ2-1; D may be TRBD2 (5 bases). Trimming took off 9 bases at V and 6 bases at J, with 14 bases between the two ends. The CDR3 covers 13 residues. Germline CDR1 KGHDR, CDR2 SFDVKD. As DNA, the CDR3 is TGTGCCACCGGATCGAGGGTTTCCAATGAGCAGTTCTTC. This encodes CATGSRVSNEQFF.

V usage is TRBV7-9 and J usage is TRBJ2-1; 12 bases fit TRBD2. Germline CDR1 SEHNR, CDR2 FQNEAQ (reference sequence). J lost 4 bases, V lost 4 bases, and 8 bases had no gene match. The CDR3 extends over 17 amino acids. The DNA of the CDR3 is TGTGCCAGCAGCTCCGGTCCCCTAGCGGGAGGGTACAATGAGCAGTTCTTC. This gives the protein CASSSGPLAGGYNEQFF. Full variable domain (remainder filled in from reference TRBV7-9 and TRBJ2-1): DTGVSQNPRHKITKRGQNVTFRCDPISEHNRLYWYRQTLGQGPEFLTYFQNEAQLEKSRLLSDRFSAERPKGSFSTLEIQRTEQGDSAMYLCASSSGPLAGGYNEQFFGPGTRLTVL.

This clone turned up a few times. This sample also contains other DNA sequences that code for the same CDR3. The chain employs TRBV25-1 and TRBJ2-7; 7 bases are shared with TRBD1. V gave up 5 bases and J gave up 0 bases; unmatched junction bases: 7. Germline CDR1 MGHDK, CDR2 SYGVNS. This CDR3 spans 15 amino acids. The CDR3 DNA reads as TGTGCCAGCAGTACCCGGGACAGAGTCTCCTACGAGCAGTACTTC. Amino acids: CASSTRDRVSYEQYF.

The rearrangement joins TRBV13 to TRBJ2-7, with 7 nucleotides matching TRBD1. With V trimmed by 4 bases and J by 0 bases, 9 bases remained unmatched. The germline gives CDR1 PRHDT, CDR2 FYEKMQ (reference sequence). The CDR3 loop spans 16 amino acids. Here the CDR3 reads CASSSPQGTSSYEQYF. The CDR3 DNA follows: TGTGCCAGCAGCTCTCCACAGGGGACGAGCTCCTACGAGCAGTACTTC.

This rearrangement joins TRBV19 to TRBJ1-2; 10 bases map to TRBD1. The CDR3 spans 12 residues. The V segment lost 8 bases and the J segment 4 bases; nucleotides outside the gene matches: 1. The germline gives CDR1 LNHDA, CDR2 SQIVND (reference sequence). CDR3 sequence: CASGTGAYGYTF. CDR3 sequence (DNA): TGTGCCAGTGGGACAGGGGCCTATGGCTACACCTTC.